This entry describes one T cell receptor (beta chain). V was pared by 2 bases and J by 4 bases, with 14 bases between. Germline CDR1 is PRHDT and CDR2 is FYEKMQ (reference sequence). The CDR3 runs 15 residues. TCRdb reprocessed the RT-PCR reads with MiXCR, giving one entry per CDR3 protein. Of some 150,000 distinct CDR3 sequences detected, approximately 40% appear once; the ten largest clones hold around 50%. These data are taken from a study of patients and donors after allogeneic stem cell transplantation. Source material: blood, either unsorted or a sorted T cell fraction (not recorded which). V is TRBV13 and J is TRBJ2-5; possible D gene TRBD2, 5 bases. The TCR sequence derives from a human donor who was either an allogeneic HSCT recipient or a stem cell or donor lymphocyte infusion donor (not recorded which). It is not recorded whose cells these are; they may come from a transplant donor. DNA for the CDR3: TGTGCCAGCAGCTTAAGAGGCCCAGGAGGAGAGACCCAGTACTTC. Its protein product is CASSLRGPGGETQYF. The full variable domain, its missing parts supplied by reference TRBV13 and TRBJ2-5, is AAGVIQSPRHLIKEKRETATLKCYPIPRHDTVYWYQQGPGQDPQFLISFYEKMQSDKGSIPDRFSAQQFSDYHSELNMSSLELGDSALYFCASSLRGPGGETQYFGPGTRLLVL.